These 3 T cell receptor beta chains share one sample of origin, sequenced in a study of radiotherapy plus CTLA-4 blockade in lung cancer. The table came from immunoSEQ multiplex PCR; TCRdb's copy has only in-frame clones and leaves some out. The table lists 85,000 to 100,000 clones, 70% to 90% of them singletons. Source: peripheral blood, taken from a patient treated with radiotherapy plus ipilimumab. The receptors here all came from a human donor with non-small cell lung cancer that progressed on radiotherapy plus ipilimumab.

This sequence joins TRBV6-1 and TRBJ2-7, with D unresolved. CDR3 size: 13 residues. V lost 8 bases and J lost 3, with 14 bases in between. In germline, CDR1 is MNHNS, CDR2 SASEGT. CDR3 sequence reads: CASRIAGRYEQYF. CDR3 coding DNA: TGTGCCAGCCGAATAGCCGGTCGCTACGAGCAGTACTTC.

The chain links TRBV7-9 to TRBJ1-1; weak D call: TRBD1 (6 bases). Looked up from germline, CDR1 is SEHNR and CDR2 is FQNEAQ (reference sequence). There are 16 residues in the CDR3. The V end lost 4 bases, the J end lost 2 bases, and 17 bases lay between the germline ends. DNA for the CDR3: TGTGCCAGCAGCTCCCTCCGGGGGGCCCAAAACACTGAAGCTTTCTTT. As protein: CASSSLRGAQNTEAFF.

The chain uses TRBV28 and TRBJ2-1, with a possible D match to TRBD1 (6 bases). Looked up from germline, CDR1 is MDHEN and CDR2 is SYDVKM. V was shortened by 5 bases and J by 0 bases, with 17 bases between the two germline ends. The CDR3 is 17 residues long. The CDR3, as DNA: TGTGCCAGCAGTCCCGGGACACCCGTCAGCTCCTACAATGAGCAGTTCTTC. Its protein is CASSPGTPVSSYNEQFF.